Described below is a single T cell receptor beta chain sequence and its context. CDR3 size: 14 residues. Germline loops: CDR1 MNHEY, CDR2 SMNVEV (reference sequence). V trimming: 5 bases; J trimming: 2 bases; junction bases outside the gene matches: 4. The data originate from a study of cytomegalovirus exposure and HLA in healthy donors. Amplification used 60 Vbeta primers and 13 Jbeta primers. This table comes from immunoSEQ multiplex PCR, and its TCRdb copy is limited to in-frame clones, with some not included. The data hold some 120,000 clones, with roughly 73% observed a single time. The gene calls are TRBV27 and TRBJ2-7, with 9 bases identical to TRBD1. This receptor was taken from a woman in her 30s in good health and CMV-seronegative. The sequenced material came from PBMCs. This CDR3 is CASSARTGAYEQYF. CDR3 in DNA: TGTGCCAGCAGTGCCAGGACAGGGGCCTACGAGCAGTACTTC.